What follows is one T cell receptor beta chain and its context. Its antigen remains unidentified. The source of the sample is a study of response to subunit inactivated influenza vaccine. General study findings and limits: The authors offered the suggestion that each seasonal influenza vaccination recruits few new T cells.

Looked up from germline, CDR1 is LNHNV and CDR2 is YYDKDF (reference sequence). Trimming removed 4 bases at V and 4 bases at J, with 8 bases between. CDR3 length equals 12 residues. Using its own MiXCR run on the RT-PCR reads, TCRdb lists one record per CDR3 protein. Found here are over 400,000 distinct CDR3 sequences, approximately 10% of them singletons; the top ten hold approximately 12%. This TCR was sampled from a man over 45 who received an inactivated influenza vaccine. This rearrangement joins TRBV15 to TRBJ2-7; D is undetermined. Sequencing was performed on PBMCs from blood, taken roughly 47 days after vaccination. The CDR3, as DNA: TGTGCCACCAGCATAGTGGGGTACGAGCAGTACTTC. This gives the protein CATSIVGYEQYF.